Listed below are T cell receptor beta chains from one sample, sequenced in a study of shared clonotypes between healthy human individuals. Clones were read by immunoSEQ multiplex PCR, and TCRdb kept only the in-frame ones, dropping some. The data contain around 2.1 million clones, under 95% of them singletons. The sample was naive CD8+ T cells from PBMCs. The origin of the receptors is a man aged 18 to 29 in good health. Some clones in this sample may be carry-over from other donors' samples. Each CDR3 is given without its conserved first and last residue.

j_call	v_call	cdr3_aa
TRBJ2-6	TRBV27	ASSSPYVLSGANVLT
TRBJ1-1	TRBV30	AWGWDENTEAF
TRBJ2-7	TRBV4-2	ASSHSTTGTNHYEQY
TRBJ1-1	TRBV6-5	ASSQVPVGTEAF
TRBJ2-7	TRBV7-9	ASSPPVGGAHEQY
TRBJ2-7	TRBV5-4	ASSLDGTFWEQY
TRBJ2-1	TRBV11-1	ASSLAVEGYNEQF
TRBJ2-1	TRBV7-2	ASSLGGPGRSGYEQF
TRBJ2-7	TRBV4-1	ASSQGQAPYEQY
TRBJ1-2	TRBV6-5	ASSSPMAPAPYGYT
TRBJ2-3	TRBV28	ATRNTDTQY
TRBJ2-6	TRBV27	ASSEPGANVLT
TRBJ2-7	TRBV27	ASSLGGTGEQY
TRBJ2-7	TRBV5-8	ATFRYEQY
TRBJ1-6	TRBV4-1	ASSLSSNSPLH
TRBJ1-3	TRBV29-1	SVGLSTDSGNTIY
TRBJ2-7	TRBV5-1	ASSRGREMPRNEQY
TRBJ2-1	TRBV28	ASSLIRAEARDEQF
TRBJ2-1	TRBV14	ASSQRLASGYNEQF
TRBJ1-2	TRBV7-9	ASSQVGAYYGYT
TRBJ2-3	TRBV27	ASSFGRDTQY
TRBJ2-2	TRBV2	ASSVRVNTGELF
TRBJ2-7	TRBV29-1	SVVQGAYEQY
TRBJ2-3	TRBV4-1	ASSQGIGIPDTQY
TRBJ2-1	TRBV27	ASSSRLAGTYNEQF
TRBJ1-1	TRBV4-1	ASSQDRGDTEAF
TRBJ2-7	TRBV6-6	ASSGEPALPEQY
TRBJ2-1	TRBV10-3	AIRTGTVGNEQF
TRBJ2-1	TRBV19	ASSPGQGPLGEQF
TRBJ2-7	TRBV5-4	ASSLAGSYEQY
TRBJ1-1	TRBV5-6	ASSPTRDRVWDTEAF
TRBJ2-1	TRBV9	ASSVSTSGYNEQF
TRBJ1-5	TRBV2	ASSEAKGRPQH
TRBJ1-2	TRBV27	ASSLNKGGYGYT
TRBJ1-5	TRBV27	ASRPLGAGQPQH
TRBJ2-7	TRBV4-1	ASSQMKYPSSYEQY
TRBJ2-3	TRBV7-8	ASSLGPYTDTQY
TRBJ2-3	TRBV9	ASNLSPRRQGTDTQY
TRBJ2-2	TRBV9	ASSGDLTGYTGELF
TRBJ1-2	TRBV27	ASSLAAAALNYGYT
TRBJ2-1	TRBV7-2	ASSPGRAYNEQF
TRBJ2-1	TRBV10-1	ASSERFLAGVLANNEQF
TRBJ1-5	TRBV27	ASSFQGYNQPQH
TRBJ1-1	TRBV7-9	ASSPSGLGVMNTEAF
TRBJ2-3	TRBV19	ASGMDRGDTQY
TRBJ2-7	TRBV29-1	SVSMSSYEQY
TRBJ2-1	TRBV7-9	ASSSRTRAWEQF
TRBJ2-1	TRBV28	ASSHRGRWDEQF
TRBJ1-5	TRBV7-9	ASSLGQYFNQPQH
TRBJ1-5	TRBV7-8	ASSFLGTVSNQPQH
TRBJ2-5	TRBV7-8	ASSQRNGARRETQY
TRBJ1-3	TRBV19	ASSLWISGNTIY
TRBJ2-1	TRBV4-3	ASSPGLAGANEQF
TRBJ2-7	TRBV29-1	SANSGGSYEQY
TRBJ1-5	TRBV11-2	ASSFSSGTESNQPQH
TRBJ2-7	TRBV5-4	ASSLRRERPYEQY
TRBJ2-1	TRBV5-4	ASSFKSGGFSNEQF
TRBJ1-5	TRBV30	AWSVRARTAYSNQPQH
TRBJ1-5	TRBV28	ASITGLLRDQPQH
TRBJ2-5	TRBV7-9	ASSSHLRTYQETQY